This T cell receptor (beta chain) emerged from a study of tumor-infiltrating lymphocytes in primary liver carcinoma. Study details: Sequenced samples came back with roughly 3.65 to 7.5 million productive TCRbeta reads, and the counts looked alike across tissue types.

The researchers produced TCR beta cDNA from approximately 540 ng total RNA with a constant-region primer. Modified slightly, ARM-PCR produced TCR beta libraries over three nested multiplex PCR rounds. The study ran its first two PCR rounds for nine to ten cycles each, using TRBV1-TRBV30 forward primers and a C-beta reverse primer. TCRdb reprocessed the multiplex PCR reads via MiXCR and lists one record per CDR3 protein. The profile shows around 26,000 distinct CDR3 sequences, nearly 80% of them singletons. Details on this clonotype: The conserved phenylalanine or tryptophan normally closing the CDR3 is absent here, so this likely arose from a read error.

Total RNA and DNA came together from around 20-30 mg of bulk tissue without cell sorting. Surgical resection was used to treat these primary liver carcinoma patients. The CDR3 consists of 14 residues. The germline V gene encodes CDR1 SNHLY and CDR2 FYNNEI. This receptor was taken from a man between 35 and 55 years old with primary liver carcinoma and hepatitis B virus infection. The specimen sequenced was liver tumor tissue from sampling region 3. Documented subset: tumor region T3, left-lateral pole. The rearrangement links TRBV2 to TRBJ1-1; no firm D call. The CDR3 nucleotides are TGTGCCTGCAGTGAAGGACGGCGGAACACTGAAGCTTTCCTT. Its translation: CACSEGRRNTEAFL.